The present T cell receptor beta chain was sequenced within a study of T cells after yellow fever vaccination (dated by TCRdb to the late 2010s). Regarding the research as a whole: The SMART-Seq v4 Ultra Low Input RNA kit was used to prepare libraries from fractions with low cell numbers. To track T-cell clones before and after primary and booster YFV17D yellow fever vaccination, bulk TCR alpha and beta repertoires were sequenced longitudinally. Two healthy male donors made up the cohort, one aged 18 to 29 years and the other aged 30 to 40 years. Blood samples were taken at several timepoints before and after primary and secondary immunization, and bulk PBMC replicates and cell subsets were isolated. Summary of the overall study and its limitations: Computational filtering was needed because FACS-sorted repertoires could contain abundant contaminating clonotypes from the bulk population. The secondary T-cell response was found to be weaker but faster than the primary response, with a peak reached on day 5 rather than on day 15. After the booster, most of the clones that had expanded following primary vaccination were detected again (roughly 97% of CD4 and 80% to 90% of CD8), which suggests that memory was broadly maintained. Because only a couple of donors were included in the study, the extent to which the findings can be generalized is limited. A small fraction of clonotypes appeared in both the CD4 and CD8 compartments, likely as a result of convergent recombination.

The sample's treatment or condition, from its label and the paper: live attenuated yellow fever vaccine strain. At each blood-draw timepoint, two biological replicates of bulk PBMCs were obtained. A standard Ficoll-Paque protocol was used to isolate PBMCs from peripheral blood. TriZol was used to extract RNA from bulk PBMCs, from CD4 and CD8 fractions, and from dextramer-positive and dextramer-negative fractions. About this clonotype itself: What this receptor recognizes is not known. No base quality values were provided; no much bigger clone lies one nucleotide off.

Trimming at the junction amounts to 3 bases on V and 5 bases on J, and the germline ends lie 11 bases apart. The CDR3 holds 13 amino acids from the cysteine to the phenylalanine. Only the CDR3 region is kept as DNA, spanning 39 bases read in frame from base 1. TCR cDNA was made using 5'RACE template switching, a step that added a universal primer site and unique molecular identifiers. Priming for cDNA synthesis came from both the TCR alpha and TCR beta constant segments. Library amplification used two PCR steps, and the second PCR step added sample barcodes and sequencing adapters. Sequencing of the libraries was done on either Illumina HiSeq 2500 (2x100 bp) or NovaSeq (2x150 bp). The study's processing was this. MIGEC handled demultiplexing of reads and collapsing into UMI consensus sequences, while MiXCR performed V(D)J alignment. Vaccine-responding clonotypes were identified with edgeR using replicate PBMC samples, with FDR below 0.01 and a log2 fold change above 5 up to day 15 being required. Each bulk clonotype received a CD4 or CD8 identity based on whether the sequenced CD4 or CD8 repertoire contained that clonotype at higher abundance. Using fastp at Q25 and MiXCR, TCRdb reprocessed the public reads and kept productive beta chains. Records with the same CDR3 protein are collapsed into one entry carrying the most frequent genes and DNA. None of the V and J calls come from the authors' own analysis; TCRdb made them. For this sample there are about 370,000 distinct CDR3 sequences; roughly 11% appear just once. The ten most abundant clones make up roughly 18% of the sample.

Sequenced here: PBMCs, sampled on the day of the first yellow fever vaccination. This sequence uses TRBV12-3 or TRBV12-4 and TRBJ2-7; the D gene assignment is ambiguous. This TCR came from a man between 18 and 35 years old who received the YFV17D yellow fever vaccine. The CDR3 has the sequence CASSLLGINEQYF. The DNA reads TGTGCCAGCAGTTTGTTGGGAATCAACGAGCAGTACTTC.